Listed below are T cell receptor beta chains from one sample, sequenced in a study of human T cells and chemical hapten exposure. TCRdb redid the calling of the RACE reads with MiXCR, one entry per CDR3 protein. The table has 62,000 or so distinct CDR3 sequences, over 9.5% seen once. The sample in question was whole blood, obtained in connection with sensitization to the hapten diphenylcyclopropenone (DPC). These receptors were obtained from a woman aged 45-65 years with alopecia areata. Some clones in this sample may be carry-over from other donors' samples. Each CDR3 is given with its conserved first and last residue. Expanded clones are given a class, and other clones once, few, many or no size at all.

clone_size: -; j_call: TRBJ1-6; v_call: TRBV20-1; cdr3_aa: CSARLGGAYNSPLHF
clone_size: -; j_call: TRBJ1-5; v_call: TRBV12-3/TRBV12-4; cdr3_aa: CASSGQVPSGQPQHF
clone_size: few; j_call: TRBJ1-6; v_call: TRBV30; cdr3_aa: CAWEGSSYNSPLHF
clone_size: -; j_call: TRBJ2-7; v_call: TRBV29-1; cdr3_aa: CSVSHGRGSEQYF
clone_size: once; j_call: TRBJ1-1; v_call: TRBV28; cdr3_aa: CASRTDSRAGAFF
clone_size: -; j_call: TRBJ1-1; v_call: TRBV14; cdr3_aa: CASSPGLGREAFF
clone_size: few; j_call: TRBJ2-2; v_call: TRBV19; cdr3_aa: CASSILAGGRSNTGELFF
clone_size: -; j_call: TRBJ1-2; v_call: TRBV6-6; cdr3_aa: CASSRDASKGYTF
clone_size: many; j_call: TRBJ1-2; v_call: TRBV19; cdr3_aa: CASSADRGNYGYTF
clone_size: many; j_call: TRBJ2-7; v_call: TRBV2; cdr3_aa: CASSPLVSYEQYF
clone_size: few; j_call: TRBJ2-7; v_call: TRBV6-2/TRBV6-3; cdr3_aa: CASKLRGLEQYF
clone_size: many; j_call: TRBJ1-3; v_call: TRBV12-3/TRBV12-4; cdr3_aa: CASSFGDSGNTIYF
clone_size: -; j_call: TRBJ2-3; v_call: TRBV5-1; cdr3_aa: CASSSQASGGGDTQYF
clone_size: -; j_call: TRBJ1-1; v_call: TRBV30; cdr3_aa: CAWQDITEAFF
clone_size: many; j_call: TRBJ2-7; v_call: TRBV6-6; cdr3_aa: CASRVGLGEQYF
clone_size: few; j_call: TRBJ2-3; v_call: TRBV12-3/TRBV12-4; cdr3_aa: CASSLLGRADTQYF
clone_size: -; j_call: TRBJ2-1; v_call: TRBV9; cdr3_aa: CASSAGTSGNNEQFF